Below, 12 T cell receptor beta chains from the same sample are listed, as sequenced in a study of blood T cell repertoires in COVID-19. Assay: immunoSEQ multiplex PCR; the TCRdb copy retains only in-frame clones and omits some. The sample yields more than 85,000 clones, around 86% seen once. The sequencing input was peripheral blood. These receptors were collected from a woman aged 70 to 79 with acute or convalescent COVID-19.

J is TRBJ2-3 and V is TRBV11-2, with 8 bases that match TRBD2. Germline CDR1 and CDR2: SGHAT and FQNNGV. V was clipped by 5 bases and J by 6 bases; unmatched bases: 22. CDR3 size: 19 residues. The CDR3 nucleotides are TGTGCCAGCAGCGAATTACCAGGACCCGGGGCTAGCGGGTCGGATACGCAGTATTTT. Encoded protein: CASSELPGPGASGSDTQYF.

This sequence joins TRBV28 and TRBJ1-1; no clear D. CDR3 length: 12 residues. Trimming removed 3 bases at V and 1 base at J, with 3 bases between. Germline assignment: CDR1 MDHEN and CDR2 SYDVKM. CDR3 amino acids: CASSFRNTEAFF. The CDR3, as DNA: TGTGCCAGCAGTTTTCGGAACACTGAAGCTTTCTTT.

The chain recombines TRBV28 with TRBJ1-2; the D is unclear. This CDR3 has 14 residues. Trimming removed 5 bases at V and 1 base at J, with 11 bases between. Germline values: CDR1 MDHEN, CDR2 SYDVKM. The CDR3 bases are TGTGCCAGCAGTCCCCAGGTTATTAACTATGGCTACACCTTC. Its protein is CASSPQVINYGYTF.

V gene TRBV5-4 combines with J gene TRBJ1-3; 7 bases line up with TRBD1. The J segment lost 3 bases and the V segment lost 2 bases, leaving 8 bases of the junction unmatched. Germline CDR1 SGHNT, CDR2 YYREEE (reference sequence). CDR3 length equals 16 residues. The CDR3 is CASSFDPGQSGNTIYF. The CDR3 DNA reads as TGTGCCAGCAGCTTTGATCCGGGACAGAGTGGAAACACCATATATTTT. Complete variable domain (other parts from reference TRBV5-4 and TRBJ1-3): ETGVTQSPTHLIKTRGQQVTLRCSSQSGHNTVSWYQQALGQGPQFIFQYYREEENGRGNFPPRFSGLQFPNYSSELNVNALELDDSALYLCASSFDPGQSGNTIYFGEGSWLTVV.

The rearrangement uses TRBV19 and TRBJ2-3, with D possibly being TRBD1 (5 bases). This CDR3 is 18 amino acids long. The germline gives CDR1 LNHDA, CDR2 SQIVND (reference sequence). The V and J ends lost 3 bases and 1 base respectively, with 20 bases between them. DNA for the CDR3: TGTGCCAGTAGTATGGGGCGCTTAGGATACTCCCGCACAGATACGCAGTATTTT. Encoded protein: CASSMGRLGYSRTDTQYF.

A single count supports this clone. The chain couples TRBV29-1 to TRBJ1-4, with D possibly matching TRBD1 (5 bases). V shed 6 bases and J shed 0 bases, with 11 bases lying between them. The CDR3 spans 14 residues. Germline assignment: CDR1 SQVTM and CDR2 ANQGSEA. CDR3 nucleotides: TGCAGCGTCAAGGGAGGGGCAACTAATGAAAAACTGTTTTTT. Translating gives CSVKGGATNEKLFF. Using reference TRBV29-1 and TRBJ1-4 for the parts outside the CDR3, the full variable domain is SAVISQKPSRDICQRGTSLTIQCQVDSQVTMMFWYRQQPGQSLTLIATANQGSEATYESGFVIDKFPISRPNLTFSTLTVSNMSPEDSSIYLCSVKGGATNEKLFFGSGTQLSVL.

This chain links TRBV3-1 (or the pseudogene TRBV3-2) with TRBJ2-7; D may be TRBD2 (5 bases). Germline CDR1 is LGHDT and CDR2 is YNNKEL (reference sequence). V shed 9 bases and J shed 7 bases, with 13 bases lying between them. CDR3 size: 11 residues. The CDR3 region has the DNA TGTGCCAGTAGGACTTTGGGGGAGCAGTACTTC. Its protein product is CASRTLGEQYF.

This sequence joins TRBV21-1 and TRBJ2-5; the table's D call of TRBD2 was not tested on the DNA. TRBV21-1 is classified as a pseudogene. The CDR3 has 16 residues. CDR3 sequence: CASNPGLAGGKETQYF. CDR3 bases: TGTGCCAGCAACCCGGGACTAGCGGGAGGGAAAGAGACCCAGTACTTC.

This chain links TRBV6-5 with TRBJ2-7, with a tentative D call TRBD2 (5 bases). The CDR3 runs to 15 residues. V lost 6 bases, J lost 4 bases, and 19 bases lay in between. Per the germline V gene, CDR1 is MNHEY and CDR2 is SVGAGI. CDR3 DNA sequence: TGTGCCAGCAGAACCAAGCGGATCTCCCTGTACGAGCAGTACTTC. Its translation: CASRTKRISLYEQYF.

The J gene is TRBJ2-7, the V gene TRBV11-2; 15 positions agree with TRBD2. The CDR3 has 16 amino acids. The V gene's germline CDR1 is SGHAT and CDR2 FQNNGV. J gave up 3 bases and V 3 bases, and 3 bases lay outside the gene matches. The CDR3 region has the DNA TGTGCCAGCAGCTTGGGACTAGCGGGAGGAAACTACGAGCAGTACTTC. It encodes CASSLGLAGGNYEQYF.

The V gene is TRBV28, the J gene TRBJ1-3; D gene uncertain. The germline gives CDR1 MDHEN, CDR2 SYDVKM. V was cut by 11 bases and J by 0 bases, with 8 bases left in between. The CDR3 is 12 amino acids. The CDR3 reads CAAGGSGNTIYF. The CDR3 DNA is TGTGCCGCTGGCGGCTCTGGAAACACCATATATTTT. Looking up the rest from reference TRBV28 and TRBJ1-3 gives the full variable domain: DVKVTQSSRYLVKRTGEKVFLECVQDMDHENMFWYRQDPGLGLRLIYFSYDVKMKEKGDIPEGYSVSREKKERFSLILESASTNQTSMYLCAAGGSGNTIYFGEGSWLTVV.

This chain uses TRBV5-4 with TRBJ2-3; 7 bases are a match to TRBD1. Germline-derived CDR1 and CDR2 are SGHNT and YYREEE (reference sequence). This CDR3 region has 15 residues. Trimming cost V 5 bases and J 1 base; bases outside gene matches: 7. DNA of the CDR3: TGTGCCAGCAGAAAAGGGACAGACCGCACAGATACGCAGTATTTT. Translated, it gives CASRKGTDRTDTQYF.